The rows below give T cell receptor beta chains drawn from one sample of a study of beta chain features in type 1 diabetes. Data came from immunoSEQ multiplex PCR; TCRdb stores just in-frame clones and leaves some out. The sample records over 300,000 clones, roughly 8.8% being singletons. Sequences were obtained from central memory CD4+ T cells from blood. Every receptor here comes from a man aged 25 to 45 with type 1 diabetes. Both conserved end residues are part of each CDR3. A D gene is named only where the DNA matches it firmly. Size values are once, few and many counts, or a class for expanded clones, and some rows have none.

d_call	v_call	j_call	clone_size	cdr3_aa	cdr3_nt
.	TRBV28	TRBJ2-5	few	CASSDPRGPRAGETQYF	TGTGCCAGCAGTGATCCCCGGGGGCCAAGAGCCGGGGAGACCCAGTACTTC
.	TRBV6-1	TRBJ1-6	few	CASSITGFENSPLHF	TGTGCCAGCAGTATAACAGGGTTTGAGAATTCACCCCTCCACTTT
.	TRBV19	TRBJ1-6	many	CASSHKGSSGPLHF	TGTGCCAGTAGCCACAAGGGGTCTAGTGGACCCCTCCACTTT
.	TRBV15	TRBJ1-1	.	CATSRGWEAFF	TGTGCCACCAGCAGAGGGTGGGAAGCTTTCTTT
.	TRBV10-3	TRBJ2-3	few	CAISGGDLAGTQYF	TGTGCCATCAGTGGGGGTGACCTGGCGGGAACGCAGTATTTT
TRBD1	TRBV10-3	TRBJ2-5	.	CAIQDRGGAQETQYF	TGTGCCATCCAGGACAGGGGAGGGGCCCAAGAGACCCAGTACTTC
.	TRBV7-2	TRBJ2-7	.	CASSRETSSYEQYF	TGTGCCAGCAGTAGAGAGACTAGCTCCTACGAGCAGTACTTC
.	TRBV9	TRBJ2-1	.	CASSVQGTYNEQFF	TGTGCCAGCAGCGTCCAGGGGACCTACAATGAGCAGTTCTTC
TRBD1	TRBV9	TRBJ1-6	.	CASSVDPGGYNSPLHF	TGTGCCAGCAGCGTAGATCCAGGGGGCTATAATTCACCCCTCCACTTT
TRBD1	TRBV19	TRBJ2-7	.	CASSASPGTVIYEQYF	TGTGCCAGTAGTGCCTCCCCCGGGACAGTAATCTACGAGCAGTACTTC
.	TRBV7-8	TRBJ2-3	few	CASSLGTSEDTQYF	TGTGCCAGCAGCCTGGGGACGTCGGAAGATACGCAGTATTTT
.	TRBV10-3	TRBJ2-7	few	CAIAEGAREQYF	TGTGCCATCGCGGAGGGGGCGCGAGAGCAGTACTTC
TRBD1	TRBV2	TRBJ2-2	many	CASSVKTGSTGELFF	TGTGCCAGCAGTGTAAAGACAGGGAGCACCGGGGAGCTGTTTTTT
.	TRBV13	TRBJ1-6	few	CASSWGQGNSPLHF	TGTGCCAGCAGCTGGGGCCAAGGTAATTCACCCCTCCACTTT
.	TRBV20-1	TRBJ2-1	few	CSASLYNEQFF	TGCAGTGCTAGTCTTTACAATGAGCAGTTCTTC
TRBD1	TRBV19	TRBJ1-5	few	CASRVGQAGNQPQHF	TGTGCCAGTAGGGTGGGACAGGCCGGCAATCAGCCCCAGCATTTT
TRBD1	TRBV7-9	TRBJ1-2	many	CASSLLGQGSRGYTF	TGTGCCAGCAGCTTACTAGGACAGGGAAGTAGAGGCTACACCTTC
.	TRBV7-2	TRBJ2-7	many	CASSSMTSPSEQYF	TGTGCCAGCAGCTCTATGACTAGTCCCTCCGAGCAGTACTTC
.	TRBV10-2	TRBJ2-5	few	CASSPEGETQYF	TGCGCCAGCAGTCCGGAAGGAGAGACCCAGTACTTC
TRBD1	TRBV23-1	TRBJ1-5	.	CASSQYDRGLSNQPQHF	TGCGCCAGCAGTCAATATGACAGGGGGCTTAGCAATCAGCCCCAGCATTTT
.	TRBV28	TRBJ1-2	few	CASSSSTKGGYTF	TGTGCCAGCAGTTCATCTACGAAAGGTGGCTACACCTTC
.	TRBV2	TRBJ1-5	many	CASKQGYSNQPQHF	TGTGCCAGCAAACAGGGCTATAGCAATCAGCCCCAGCATTTT
.	TRBV7-6	TRBJ1-6	.	CASSLSLGGIGSPLHF	TGTGCCAGCAGCTTATCCCTCGGGGGAATTGGTTCACCCCTCCACTTT
.	TRBV7-9	TRBJ1-5	.	CASSQAGGYSNQPQHF	TGTGCCAGCAGCCAAGCGGGAGGGTATAGCAATCAGCCCCAGCATTTT
TRBD1	TRBV5-1	TRBJ2-5	few	CASSQGQVVETQYF	TGCGCCAGCAGCCAAGGACAGGTTGTAGAGACCCAGTACTTC
.	TRBV9	TRBJ1-6	.	CASTSQPQGNSPLHF	TGTGCCAGCACGTCCCAACCTCAGGGTAATTCACCCCTCCACTTT
TRBD1	TRBV28	TRBJ2-4	.	CASSLTTGSQYF	TGTGCCAGCAGTTTAACGACAGGGTCACAGTACTTC
.	TRBV29-1	TRBJ1-2	.	CSVEGDRGNYGYTF	TGCAGCGTTGAGGGGGACCGGGGGAACTATGGCTACACCTTC
TRBD1	TRBV7-9	TRBJ2-1	few	CASSLGQGIGAAEQFF	TGTGCCAGCAGCTTGGGACAGGGCATTGGGGCGGCTGAGCAGTTCTTC
.	TRBV20-1	TRBJ1-1	few	CRDRNTEAFF	TGCAGGGACCGCAACACTGAAGCTTTCTTT
.	TRBV11-2	TRBJ1-1	few	CASSLAGGNTEAFF	TGTGCCAGCAGCTTAGCGGGCGGAAACACTGAAGCTTTCTTT
TRBD2	TRBV5-1	TRBJ2-3	.	CASSLVSLAGAGDTQYF	TGCGCCAGCAGCTTGGTCTCCCTAGCGGGGGCTGGCGATACGCAGTATTTT
TRBD1	TRBV11-3	TRBJ2-3	.	CASSQRTGGEDTQYF	TGTGCCAGCAGCCAGAGGACAGGGGGCGAAGATACGCAGTATTTT
.	TRBV5-1	TRBJ2-2	.	CASRWRDDLTGELFF	TGCGCCAGCAGATGGCGGGACGACCTCACCGGGGAGCTGTTTTTT
.	TRBV6-1	TRBJ2-5	few	CASSEQIQETQYF	TGTGCCAGCAGTGAACAGATCCAAGAGACCCAGTACTTC
.	TRBV5-6	TRBJ2-1	few	CASSSWTVYNEQFF	TGTGCCAGCAGCTCATGGACCGTATACAATGAGCAGTTCTTC
TRBD1	TRBV28	TRBJ1-2	.	CASSLPGTGGRGYTF	TGTGCCAGCAGTTTGCCCGGGACAGGGGGGAGAGGCTACACCTTC
.	TRBV6-1	TRBJ1-5	few	CASGDRPPNQPQHF	TGTGCCAGCGGAGACAGGCCCCCAAATCAGCCCCAGCATTTT
.	TRBV30	TRBJ1-5	few	CAWSVKEQSPPQHF	TGTGCCTGGAGTGTAAAGGAACAGAGCCCGCCCCAGCATTTT
TRBD2	TRBV7-2	TRBJ2-1	few	CASSPSGGVGEQFF	TGTGCCAGCAGCCCGTCCGGGGGGGTGGGTGAGCAGTTCTTC
.	TRBV18	TRBJ1-1	.	CASSPRDDTEAFF	TGTGCCAGCTCACCTCGGGATGACACTGAAGCTTTCTTT
TRBD1	TRBV28	TRBJ1-5	.	CASTRQGNQPQHF	TGTGCCAGCACCCGACAGGGGAATCAGCCCCAGCATTTT
.	TRBV7-2	TRBJ2-1	many	CASSDRTRHNEQFF	TGTGCCAGCAGCGACCGGACCCGTCACAATGAGCAGTTCTTC
.	TRBV5-6	TRBJ2-1	.	CASSLGGYEQFF	TGTGCCAGCAGCTTGGGAGGGTATGAGCAGTTCTTC
.	TRBV11-2	TRBJ2-4	few	CASSLAGTAKNIQYF	TGTGCCAGCAGCCTTGCAGGCACAGCCAAAAACATTCAGTACTTC
.	TRBV10-3	TRBJ2-7	few	CAIRRQALSYEQYF	TGTGCCATCAGGAGACAGGCCCTCTCCTACGAGCAGTACTTC
TRBD1	TRBV19	TRBJ2-6	.	CASSPRDRQSSGANVLTF	TGTGCCAGTAGTCCCCGGGACAGGCAAAGCTCTGGGGCCAACGTCCTGACTTTC
.	TRBV20-1	TRBJ2-7	.	CSAIRGTEQYF	TGCAGTGCTATACGGGGAACCGAGCAGTACTTC
TRBD1	TRBV7-2	TRBJ2-3	.	CASSLAARGNTDTQYF	TGTGCCAGCAGCTTAGCGGCCAGGGGGAACACAGATACGCAGTATTTT
TRBD1	TRBV7-9	TRBJ2-3	few	CASSHPTGGSADTQYF	TGTGCCAGCAGCCACCCGACAGGGGGTAGCGCAGATACGCAGTATTTT
.	TRBV28	TRBJ1-2	.	CAIRRTAYGYTF	TGTGCCATCCGTAGGACAGCTTATGGCTACACCTTC
.	TRBV29-1	TRBJ2-2	.	CSAGEPNTGELFF	TGCAGCGCGGGGGAGCCGAACACCGGGGAGCTGTTTTTT
.	TRBV11-2	TRBJ1-1	.	CASSPPESEAFF	TGTGCCAGCAGCCCGCCGGAGAGTGAAGCTTTCTTT
.	TRBV4-1	TRBJ1-3	few	CASSQSPDTGPGNTIYF	TGCGCCAGCAGCCAGAGCCCCGACACAGGCCCTGGAAACACCATATATTTT
.	TRBV5-1	TRBJ1-1	few	CASSPGGFNTEAFF	TGCGCCAGCAGCCCGGGGGGATTCAACACTGAAGCTTTCTTT
TRBD1	TRBV27	TRBJ2-7	.	CASSTDRGEGLTSYEQYF	TGTGCCAGCAGTACGGACAGGGGCGAGGGGCTCACCTCCTACGAGCAGTACTTC
.	TRBV11-2	TRBJ2-1	.	CASSLHLANEQFF	TGTGCCAGCAGCTTACACTTGGCGAACGAGCAGTTCTTC
.	TRBV5-6	TRBJ1-2	few	CASSLFFTGADNYGYTF	TGTGCCAGCAGCTTGTTTTTCACCGGAGCCGATAACTATGGCTACACCTTC
.	TRBV7-5	TRBJ1-6	.	CARSSALHF	TGTGCCAGAAGCTCAGCCCTCCACTTT
.	TRBV18	TRBJ1-3	few	CASSETRSDTIYF	TGTGCCAGCTCAGAAACAAGGTCAGACACCATATATTTT